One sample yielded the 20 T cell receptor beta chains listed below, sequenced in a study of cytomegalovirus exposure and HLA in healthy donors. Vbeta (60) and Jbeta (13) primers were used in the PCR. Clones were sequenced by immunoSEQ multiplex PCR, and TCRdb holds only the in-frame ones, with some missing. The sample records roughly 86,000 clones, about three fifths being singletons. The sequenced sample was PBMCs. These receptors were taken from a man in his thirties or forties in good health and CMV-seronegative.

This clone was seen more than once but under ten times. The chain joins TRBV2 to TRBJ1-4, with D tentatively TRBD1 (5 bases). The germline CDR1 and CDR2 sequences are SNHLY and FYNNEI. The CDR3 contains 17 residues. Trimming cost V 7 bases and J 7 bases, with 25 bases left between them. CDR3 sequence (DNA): TGTGCCAGCATCCGGGGGATGACACCCACGACGGGTGAAAAACTGTTTTTT. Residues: CASIRGMTPTTGEKLFF.

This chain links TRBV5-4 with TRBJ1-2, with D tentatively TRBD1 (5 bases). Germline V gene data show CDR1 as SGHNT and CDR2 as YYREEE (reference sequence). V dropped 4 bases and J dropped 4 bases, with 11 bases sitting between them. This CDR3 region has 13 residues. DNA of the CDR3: TGTGCCAGCAGCCGAGACAGTTCCTATGGCTACACCTTC. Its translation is CASSRDSSYGYTF.

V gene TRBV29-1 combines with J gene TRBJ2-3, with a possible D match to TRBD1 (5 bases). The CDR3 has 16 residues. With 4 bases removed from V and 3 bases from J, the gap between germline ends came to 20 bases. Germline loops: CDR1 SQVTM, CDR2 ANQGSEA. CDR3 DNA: TGCAGCGTTGGGCCCTCTCTCTTAGGGGTGACAGATACGCAGTATTTT. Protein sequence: CSVGPSLLGVTDTQYF.

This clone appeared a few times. In DNA, the CDR3 is TGTGCTAGTGGTGATTATGACAGGGGTGGCTACGAGCAGTACTTC. Translation gives CASGDYDRGGYEQYF. The chain is built from TRBV12-5 and TRBJ2-7, with 8 bases aligning to TRBD1. There are 15 residues in the CDR3. Germline trimming cut 5 bases from V and 3 bases from J; bases unmatched to any gene: 9. Germline V gives CDR1 LGHNT, CDR2 FRNRAP.

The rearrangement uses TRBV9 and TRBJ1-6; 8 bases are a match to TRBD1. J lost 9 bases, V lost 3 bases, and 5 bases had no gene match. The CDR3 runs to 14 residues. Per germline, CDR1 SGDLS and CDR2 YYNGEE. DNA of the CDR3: TGTGCCAGCAGCGCTCTCACAGGGGGTTCACCCCTCCACTTT. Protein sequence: CASSALTGGSPLHF.

For the CDR3, the DNA is TGTGCCAGCACCGCCGGGACAGGGTACTACGAGCAGTACTTC. It encodes CASTAGTGYYEQYF. V is TRBV2 and J is TRBJ2-7; TRBD1 aligns across 9 bases. With 7 bases clipped from V and 3 bases from J, the junction kept 7 bases outside the gene matches. Germline lookup yields CDR1 SNHLY and CDR2 FYNNEI. The CDR3 length is 14 residues.

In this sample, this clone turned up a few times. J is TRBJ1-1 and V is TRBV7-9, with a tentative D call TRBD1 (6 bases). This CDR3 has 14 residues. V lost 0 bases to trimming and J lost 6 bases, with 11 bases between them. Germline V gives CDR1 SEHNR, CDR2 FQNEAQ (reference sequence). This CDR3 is CASSLAGAGAEAFF. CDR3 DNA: TGTGCCAGCAGCTTAGCGGGGGCCGGAGCTGAAGCTTTCTTT. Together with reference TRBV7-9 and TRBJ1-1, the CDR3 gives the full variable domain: DTGVSQNPRHKITKRGQNVTFRCDPISEHNRLYWYRQTLGQGPEFLTYFQNEAQLEKSRLLSDRFSAERPKGSFSTLEIQRTEQGDSAMYLCASSLAGAGAEAFFGQGTRLTVV.

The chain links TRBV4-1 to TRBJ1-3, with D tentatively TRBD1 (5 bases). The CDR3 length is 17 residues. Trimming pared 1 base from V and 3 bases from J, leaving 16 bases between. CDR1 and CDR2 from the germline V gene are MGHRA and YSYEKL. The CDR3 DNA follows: TGCGCCAGCAGCCAAGCCCCGGTGGGGCAAGGTGGAAACACCATATATTTT. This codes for CASSQAPVGQGGNTIYF.

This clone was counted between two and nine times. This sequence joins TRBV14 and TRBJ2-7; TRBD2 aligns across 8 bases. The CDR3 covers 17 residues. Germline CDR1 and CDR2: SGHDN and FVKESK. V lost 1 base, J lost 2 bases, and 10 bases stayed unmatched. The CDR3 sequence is CASSQGVLAGGTYEQYF. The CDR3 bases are TGTGCCAGCAGCCAAGGGGTCCTAGCGGGTGGCACCTACGAGCAGTACTTC.

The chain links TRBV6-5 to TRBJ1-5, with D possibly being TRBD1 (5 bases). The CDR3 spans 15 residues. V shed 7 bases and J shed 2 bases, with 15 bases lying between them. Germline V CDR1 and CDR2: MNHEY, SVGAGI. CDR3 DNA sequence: TGTGCCAGCACCAAGGGGCAGGGTGGCAATCAGCCCCAGCATTTT. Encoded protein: CASTKGQGGNQPQHF.

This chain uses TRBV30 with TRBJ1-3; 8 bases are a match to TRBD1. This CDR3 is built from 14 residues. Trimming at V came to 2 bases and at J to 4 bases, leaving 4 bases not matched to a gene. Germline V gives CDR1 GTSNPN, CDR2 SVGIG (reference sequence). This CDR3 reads CAWSRTGRGNTIYF. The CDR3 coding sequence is TGTGCCTGGAGTCGGACAGGGCGGGGAAACACCATATATTTT. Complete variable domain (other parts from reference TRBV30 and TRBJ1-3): SQTIHQWPATLVQPVGSPLSLECTVEGTSNPNLYWYRQAAGRGLQLLFYSVGIGQISSEVPQNLSASRPQDRQFILSSKKLLLSDSGFYLCAWSRTGRGNTIYFGEGSWLTVV.

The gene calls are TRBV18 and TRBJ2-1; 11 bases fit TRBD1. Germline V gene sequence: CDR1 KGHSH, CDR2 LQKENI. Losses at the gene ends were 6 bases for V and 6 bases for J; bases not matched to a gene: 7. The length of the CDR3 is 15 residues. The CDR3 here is CASSRDRGGSNEQFF. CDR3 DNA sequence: TGTGCCAGCTCTAGGGACAGGGGGGGAAGCAATGAGCAGTTCTTC.

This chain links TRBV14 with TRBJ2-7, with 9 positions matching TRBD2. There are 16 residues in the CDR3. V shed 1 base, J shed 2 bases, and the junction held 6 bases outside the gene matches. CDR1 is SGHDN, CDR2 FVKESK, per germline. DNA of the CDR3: TGTGCCAGCAGCCAAGGAGCTAGCGGGGCCCCCTACGAGCAGTACTTC. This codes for CASSQGASGAPYEQYF.

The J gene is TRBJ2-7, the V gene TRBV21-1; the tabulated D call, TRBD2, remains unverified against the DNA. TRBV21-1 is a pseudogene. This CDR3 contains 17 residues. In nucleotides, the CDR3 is TGTGCCAGCAGCTCCTTAGGGGAACTAGCCCATCTCTACGAGCAGTACTTC. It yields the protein CASSSLGELAHLYEQYF.

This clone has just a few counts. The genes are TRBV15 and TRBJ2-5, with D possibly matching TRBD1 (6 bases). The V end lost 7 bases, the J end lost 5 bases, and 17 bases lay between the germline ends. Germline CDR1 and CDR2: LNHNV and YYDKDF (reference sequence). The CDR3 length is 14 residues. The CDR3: CATKRQASWETQYF. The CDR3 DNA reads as TGTGCCACCAAGAGACAGGCCTCTTGGGAGACCCAGTACTTC.

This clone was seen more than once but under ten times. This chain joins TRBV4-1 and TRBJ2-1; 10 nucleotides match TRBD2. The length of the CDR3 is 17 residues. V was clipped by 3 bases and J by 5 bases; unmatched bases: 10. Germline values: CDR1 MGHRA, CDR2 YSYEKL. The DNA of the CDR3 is TGCGCCAGCAGCCACCCCCTAGCGGGAGCGTTTAACAATGAGCAGTTCTTC. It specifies CASSHPLAGAFNNEQFF.

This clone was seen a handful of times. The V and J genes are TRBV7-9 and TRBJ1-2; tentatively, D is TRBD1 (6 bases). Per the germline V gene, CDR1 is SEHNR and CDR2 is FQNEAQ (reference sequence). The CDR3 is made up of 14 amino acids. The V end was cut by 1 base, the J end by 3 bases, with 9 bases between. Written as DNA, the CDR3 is TGTGCCAGCAGCTTAGTCCCAGGGGACTATGGCTACACCTTC. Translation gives CASSLVPGDYGYTF.

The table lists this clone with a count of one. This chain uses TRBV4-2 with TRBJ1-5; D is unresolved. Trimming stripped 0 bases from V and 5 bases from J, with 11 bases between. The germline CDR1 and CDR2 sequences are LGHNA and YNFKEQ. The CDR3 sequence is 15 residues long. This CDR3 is CASSQDWAGYQPQHF. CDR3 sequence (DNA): TGTGCCAGCAGCCAAGATTGGGCAGGCTATCAGCCCCAGCATTTT.

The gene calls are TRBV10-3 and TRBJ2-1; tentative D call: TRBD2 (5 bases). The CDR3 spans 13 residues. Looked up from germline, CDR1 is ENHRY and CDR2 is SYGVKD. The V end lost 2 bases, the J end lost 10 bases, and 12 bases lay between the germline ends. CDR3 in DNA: TGTGCCATCAGTGAGCCGACGGGGAGAGAGCAGTTCTTC. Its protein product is CAISEPTGREQFF.

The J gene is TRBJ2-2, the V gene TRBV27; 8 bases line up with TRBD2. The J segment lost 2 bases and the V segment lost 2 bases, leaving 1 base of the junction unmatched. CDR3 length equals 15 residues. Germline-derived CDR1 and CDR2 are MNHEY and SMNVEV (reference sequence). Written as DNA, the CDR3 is TGTGCCAGCAGTTTAGCGGGGGGAAACACCGGGGAGCTGTTTTTT. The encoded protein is CASSLAGGNTGELFF.